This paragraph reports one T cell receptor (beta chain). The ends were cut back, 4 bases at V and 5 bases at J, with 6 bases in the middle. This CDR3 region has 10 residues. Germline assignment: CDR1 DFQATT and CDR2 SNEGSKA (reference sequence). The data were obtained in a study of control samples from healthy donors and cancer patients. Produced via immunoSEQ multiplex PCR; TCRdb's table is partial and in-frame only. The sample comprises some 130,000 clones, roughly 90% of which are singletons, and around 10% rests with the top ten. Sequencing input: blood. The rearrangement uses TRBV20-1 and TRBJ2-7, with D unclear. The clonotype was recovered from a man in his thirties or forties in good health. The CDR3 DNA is TGCAGTGCTAACGGGCACGAGCAGTACTTC. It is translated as CSANGHEQYF.